The source of this T cell receptor (beta chain) is a study of shared clonotypes between healthy human individuals. Looking at the study overall: Donors had three CD4 naive, three CD4 memory, two CD8 naive and one CD8 memory plate apiece. Study observations and caveats: Memory subsets generally showed smaller estimated richness than naive subsets did. Sampling included only blood; tissue repertoires likely differ.

This clone appeared a single time. Its antigen is as yet unknown. The table came from immunoSEQ multiplex PCR; TCRdb's copy has only in-frame clones and leaves some out. In the table there are some 350,000 clones, 74% of which are singletons. V shed 0 bases and J shed 4 bases, with 5 bases lying between them. The CDR3 has 13 residues. The V gene's germline CDR1 is SGHKS and CDR2 YYEKEE (reference sequence). This chain uses TRBV5-5 with TRBJ2-1; D remains unclear. The sample comprised memory CD4+ T cells sorted from blood. Subset described: CD45RA-negative fraction. The receptor's source is a man aged 25 to 40 in good health. CDR3 bases: TGTGCCAGCAGCTTGGAACAGTACAATGAGCAGTTCTTC. Protein sequence: CASSLEQYNEQFF. Drawing the rest from reference TRBV5-5 and TRBJ2-1, the complete variable domain is DAGVTQSPTHLIKTRGQQVTLRCSPISGHKSVSWYQQVLGQGPQFIFQYYEKEERGRGNFPDRFSARQFPNYSSELNVNALLLGDSALYLCASSLEQYNEQFFGPGTRLTVL.